This T cell receptor beta chain was recovered during a study of cytomegalovirus exposure and HLA in healthy donors. Whole-study findings and limits: Later analysis identified a missense DCLRE1C variant that was linked to TCR beta V- and J-gene trimming. In vitro assays verified that three CMV-associated chains recognized CMV antigens specifically.

PCR was performed using 60 Vbeta and 13 Jbeta primers. Repertoires were generated with immunoSEQ multiplex PCR, while TCRdb's copy carries only in-frame clones and drops some. The sample records nearly 200,000 clones, more than 60% being singletons. The CDR3 totals 14 residues. Germline V gene lookup returns CDR1 SQVTM and CDR2 ANQGSEA. The V end was cut by 2 bases, the J end by 4 bases, with 14 bases between. Details on this clone: Its cognate antigen is unknown.

Healthy bone marrow donors made up the cohort. Unrecorded immune exposures were likely, despite nominal health at sampling. The specimen was PBMCs. This chain links TRBV29-1 with TRBJ2-5, with no clear D. The TCR sequence derives from a woman aged 25-40 years in good health and CMV-seropositive. The CDR3 spells CSVENPSRPETQYF. Here the CDR3 DNA reads TGCAGCGTTGAAAATCCCTCCAGGCCAGAGACCCAGTACTTC.